The entry below gives a single T cell receptor (beta chain) sequence along with its context. This sample was included in a study of blood T cell repertoires in COVID-19. Original methodology: For nucleated cells, counts were estimated from reference gene primer amplification. Some clones are missing from TCRdb's copy, which holds only in-frame ones; the method was immunoSEQ multiplex PCR. V, J and clone size are those of that table, while D and trimming were read from the DNA. The sample lists 210,000 or so clones, approximately 80% seen once, with roughly 14% in the top ten. The CDR3 runs to 14 residues. The germline V gene has CDR1 LGHNA and CDR2 YNFKEQ. The junction had 1 base not matched to a gene; V was cut back by 4 bases and J by 1 base.

The clonotype was recovered from a man aged 50 to 59 who had recovered from COVID-19. The chain couples TRBV4-2 to TRBJ1-5; 7 bases are a match to TRBD1. The source material was peripheral blood. CDR3 sequence (DNA): TGTGCCAGCAGCCGGGACAGAAGCAATCAGCCCCAGCATTTT. This codes for CASSRDRSNQPQHF.